Listed here are 19 T cell receptor beta chains from one sample, sequenced in a study of T cell responses to AZD1222 COVID-19 vaccine. Measured with immunoSEQ multiplex PCR; TCRdb has only the in-frame clones, and not every one. The sample includes 100,000 or so clones, more than 75% of them seen just once. The sequences come from peripheral blood, collected on day 0 of AZD1222 vaccination. The receptors derive from an adult in good health.

The genes are TRBV7-2 and TRBJ2-7; 7 bases are shared with TRBD1. The CDR3 spans 15 residues. V trimming: 4 bases; J trimming: 0 bases; junction bases outside the gene matches: 6. Germline V gives CDR1 SGHTA, CDR2 FQGNSA. CDR3 protein: CASSSQGRDSYEQYF. The CDR3 coding sequence is TGTGCCAGCAGCTCACAGGGGCGAGACTCCTACGAGCAGTACTTC.

The chain employs TRBV7-6 and TRBJ1-4, with D perhaps TRBD1 (6 bases). The CDR3 consists of 16 residues. The germline CDR1 and CDR2 sequences are SGHVS and FNYEAQ. V was shortened by 2 bases and J by 0 bases, with 10 bases between the two germline ends. The CDR3 reads CASSLTGLATNEKLFF. In DNA, the CDR3 is TGTGCCAGCAGCTTAACAGGGCTAGCAACTAATGAAAAACTGTTTTTT.

The rearrangement links TRBV5-1 to TRBJ1-4; D is unclear. V shed 2 bases and J shed 4 bases, with 6 bases lying between them. The CDR3 sequence is 13 residues long. Germline CDR1 and CDR2: SGHRS and YFSETQ. The CDR3 loop is CASSFGVNEKLFF. CDR3 nucleotides: TGCGCCAGCAGCTTTGGGGTTAATGAAAAACTGTTTTTT.

The J gene is TRBJ2-2, the V gene TRBV4-2; D gene uncertain. The CDR3 runs 12 residues. Germline CDR1 is LGHNA and CDR2 is YNFKEQ. V was clipped by 4 bases and J by 5 bases, with 5 bases between them. CDR3 sequence (DNA): TGTGCCAGCAGCCTCAATACCGGGGAGCTGTTTTTT. It specifies CASSLNTGELFF.

The chain is built from TRBV18 and TRBJ2-2, with a possible D match to TRBD2 (6 bases). The CDR3 spans 16 residues. Germline assignment: CDR1 KGHSH and CDR2 LQKENI. V shed 4 bases and J shed 1 base, with 13 bases lying between them. In nucleotides, the CDR3 is TGTGCCAGCTCACAGAGACCTAGCGAGAACACCGGGGAGCTGTTTTTT. The encoded protein is CASSQRPSENTGELFF.

This clone was counted between two and nine times. This chain links TRBV4-2 with TRBJ2-6; TRBD2 matches at 8 bases. Germline V gives CDR1 LGHNA, CDR2 YNFKEQ. Trimming at V came to 4 bases and at J to 4 bases, leaving 9 bases not matched to a gene. The length of the CDR3 is 17 residues. The CDR3 nucleotides read TGTGCCAGCAGCCGTACTATAGCGGGGAGCGGGGCCAACGTCCTGACTTTC. This translates into CASSRTIAGSGANVLTF.

This sequence joins TRBV7-3 and TRBJ2-3, with D uncertain. The CDR3 has 12 residues. V lost 5 bases to trimming and J lost 2 bases, with 5 bases between them. Germline assignment: CDR1 SGHTA and CDR2 FQGTGA. As DNA, the CDR3 is TGTGCCAGCAGCATGCTCACAGATACGCAGTATTTT. Protein product: CASSMLTDTQYF. Combining the CDR3 with reference TRBV7-3 and TRBJ2-3 gives the whole variable domain GAGVSQTPSNKVTEKGKYVELRCDPISGHTALYWYRQSLGQGPEFLIYFQGTGAADDSGLPNDRFFAVRPEGSVSTLKIQRTERGDSAVYLCASSMLTDTQYFGPGTRLTVL.

The genes are TRBV18 and TRBJ2-4; TRBD1 might be the D (6 bases). The V end was cut by 3 bases, the J end by 9 bases, with 21 bases between. The CDR3 runs 16 residues. CDR1 KGHSH and CDR2 LQKENI come from the germline V gene. This chain's CDR3 is CASSPRGQAGGGIQYF. CDR3 DNA sequence: TGTGCCAGCTCACCCCGGGGACAAGCCGGCGGAGGCATTCAGTACTTC.

Of note for this clone: One end of the junction is discordant with germline, which a read error may explain. V and J are TRBV7-7 and TRBJ1-3; 8 bases line up with TRBD1. This CDR3 comprises 15 residues. CDR1 is SSHAT and CDR2 is FNYEAQ in the germline V gene (reference sequence). CDR3 DNA: TGTGCTAGCAGCCCAGGGACAGGCTCTGGAAACACCATATATTTT. Residues: CASSPGTGSGNTIYF.

V is TRBV5-1 and J is TRBJ1-4; 7 positions match TRBD1. CDR3 length: 16 amino acids. V trimming: 0 bases; J trimming: 8 bases; junction bases outside the gene matches: 10. Per the germline V gene, CDR1 is SGHRS and CDR2 is YFSETQ. CDR3 loop: CASSLGDRVKGEKLFF. The CDR3 coding sequence is TGCGCCAGCAGCTTGGGAGACAGGGTGAAGGGGGAAAAACTGTTTTTT.

The gene calls are TRBV5-4 and TRBJ1-4, with a possible D match to TRBD1 (5 bases). The CDR3 spans 14 residues. V lost 1 base, J lost 2 bases, and 6 bases lay in between. In germline, CDR1 is SGHNT, CDR2 YYREEE (reference sequence). The CDR3 bases are TGTGCCAGCAGCTTGTGGGGCACTAATGAAAAACTGTTTTTT. Its protein is CASSLWGTNEKLFF.

This clone was detected only once. The chain recombines TRBV19 with TRBJ1-4; maybe TRBD1 (6 bases). The CDR3 runs 14 residues. V lost 6 bases, J lost 8 bases, and 16 bases lay in between. The germline V gene has CDR1 LNHDA and CDR2 SQIVND (reference sequence). The CDR3 DNA reads as TGTGCCAGTAGAGAGACAGGCGGGGGGGAAAAACTGTTTTTT. Amino acids: CASRETGGGEKLFF. Full variable domain (outside the CDR3, taken from reference TRBV19 and TRBJ1-4): DGGITQSPKYLFRKEGQNVTLSCEQNLNHDAMYWYRQDPGQGLRLIYYSQIVNDFQKGDIAEGYSVSREKKESFPLTVTSAQKNPTAFYLCASRETGGGEKLFFGSGTQLSVL.

The rearrangement links TRBV18 to TRBJ1-4, with D unresolved. The germline V and J ends were trimmed by 4 bases and 7 bases, with 10 bases remaining between them. Germline-derived CDR1 and CDR2 are KGHSH and LQKENI. The CDR3 sequence is 13 residues long. The CDR3 protein is CASSQGHAEKLFF. CDR3 coding DNA: TGTGCCAGCTCACAAGGCCATGCTGAAAAACTGTTTTTT.

The V gene is TRBV10-3, the J gene TRBJ1-2; D remains unclear. V was pared by 2 bases and J by 4 bases, with 8 bases between. Germline CDR1 ENHRY, CDR2 SYGVKD. The CDR3 spans 13 residues. The CDR3 spells CAISEGYGYGYTF. CDR3 in DNA: TGTGCCATCAGTGAGGGGTATGGCTATGGCTACACCTTC.

The gene calls are TRBV6-1 and TRBJ1-5, with D possibly being TRBD1 (6 bases). The length of the CDR3 is 16 residues. The V gene's germline CDR1 is MNHNS and CDR2 SASEGT. Trimming took off 4 bases at V and 1 base at J, with 14 bases between the two ends. The CDR3 is CASSGGGQGSNQPQHF. DNA of the CDR3: TGTGCCAGCAGTGGCGGGGGCCAAGGAAGCAATCAGCCCCAGCATTTT.

The rearrangement uses TRBV5-5 and TRBJ1-4, with TRBD1 as a possible D gene (5 bases). The V end was cut by 5 bases, the J end by 4 bases, with 15 bases between. This CDR3 is 15 amino acids long. Germline loops: CDR1 SGHKS, CDR2 YYEKEE (reference sequence). This chain's CDR3 is CASSSLSGLNEKLFF. In nucleotides, the CDR3 is TGTGCCAGCAGTTCTCTCTCGGGGCTTAATGAAAAACTGTTTTTT. Looking up the rest from reference TRBV5-5 and TRBJ1-4 gives the full variable domain: DAGVTQSPTHLIKTRGQQVTLRCSPISGHKSVSWYQQVLGQGPQFIFQYYEKEERGRGNFPDRFSARQFPNYSSELNVNALLLGDSALYLCASSSLSGLNEKLFFGSGTQLSVL.

V gene TRBV27 combines with J gene TRBJ1-6, with TRBD1 matching 8 bases. J was trimmed by 7 bases and V by 6 bases; bases with no gene match: 23. Germline-derived CDR1 and CDR2 are MNHEY and SMNVEV (reference sequence). The CDR3 contains 20 residues. CDR3 sequence reads: CASSARPGTGPSYGNSPLHF. For the CDR3, the DNA is TGTGCCAGCAGCGCTAGACCCGGGACAGGACCCTCCTATGGGAATTCACCCCTCCACTTT.

This clone has only a few counts. The chain uses TRBV18 and TRBJ1-5, with D unresolved. With 4 bases removed from V and 6 bases from J, the gap between germline ends came to 10 bases. Germline values: CDR1 KGHSH, CDR2 LQKENI. The CDR3 runs 13 residues. CDR3: CASSQGEGQPQHF. In nucleotides, the CDR3 is TGTGCCAGCTCACAAGGAGAGGGTCAGCCCCAGCATTTT.

This chain connects TRBV3-1 (or the pseudogene TRBV3-2) to TRBJ2-7, with 8 nucleotides matching TRBD1. The CDR3 sequence is 20 residues long. Germline CDR1 reads LGHDT; CDR2 reads YNNKEL (reference sequence). J gave up 0 bases and V 1 base, and 17 bases lay outside the gene matches. CDR3: CASSQGRQGREYTVSYEQYF. DNA for the CDR3: TGTGCCAGCAGCCAAGGGCGACAGGGGCGGGAATATACCGTCTCCTACGAGCAGTACTTC.